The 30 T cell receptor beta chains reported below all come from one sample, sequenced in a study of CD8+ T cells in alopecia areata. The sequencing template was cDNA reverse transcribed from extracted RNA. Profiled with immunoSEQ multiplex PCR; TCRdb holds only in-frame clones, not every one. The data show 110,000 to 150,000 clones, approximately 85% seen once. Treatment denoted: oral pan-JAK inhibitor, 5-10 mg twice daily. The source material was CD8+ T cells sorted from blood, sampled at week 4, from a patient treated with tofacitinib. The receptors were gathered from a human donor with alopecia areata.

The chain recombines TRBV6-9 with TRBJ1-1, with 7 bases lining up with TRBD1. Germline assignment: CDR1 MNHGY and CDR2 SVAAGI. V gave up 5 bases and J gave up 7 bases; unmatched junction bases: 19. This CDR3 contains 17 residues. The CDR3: CASSHPSTGPIGGEAFF. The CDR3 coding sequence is TGTGCCAGCAGTCACCCTTCGACAGGGCCAATTGGGGGTGAAGCTTTCTTT.

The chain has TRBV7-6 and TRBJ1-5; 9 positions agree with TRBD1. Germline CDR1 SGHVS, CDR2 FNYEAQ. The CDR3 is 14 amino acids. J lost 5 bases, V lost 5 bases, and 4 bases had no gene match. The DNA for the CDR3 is TGTGCCAGCAGCGGACAGGGGCCCGATCAGCCCCAGCATTTT. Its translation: CASSGQGPDQPQHF. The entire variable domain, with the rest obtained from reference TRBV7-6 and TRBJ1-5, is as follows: GAGVSQSPRYKVTKRGQDVALRCDPISGHVSLYWYRQALGQGPEFLTYFNYEAQQDKSGLPNDRFSAERPEGSISTLTIQRTEQRDSAMYRCASSGQGPDQPQHFGDGTRLSIL.

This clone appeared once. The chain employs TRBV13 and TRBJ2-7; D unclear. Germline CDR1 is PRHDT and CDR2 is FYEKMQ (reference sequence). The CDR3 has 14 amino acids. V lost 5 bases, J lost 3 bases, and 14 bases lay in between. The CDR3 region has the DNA TGTGCCAGCAGCCGCCCTGATGAAAACTACGAGCAGTACTTC. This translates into CASSRPDENYEQYF.

The CDR3 DNA reads TGTGCCAGCAGTGGGACGAGCGGCGAGCAGTACTTC. It encodes CASSGTSGEQYF. The chain combines TRBV6-5 with TRBJ2-7; D may match TRBD1 or TRBD2 (5 bases each). The germline CDR1 and CDR2 sequences are MNHEY and SVGAGI. Deletions cut 5 bases from V and 6 bases from J, with 11 bases between. The CDR3 is 12 residues long.

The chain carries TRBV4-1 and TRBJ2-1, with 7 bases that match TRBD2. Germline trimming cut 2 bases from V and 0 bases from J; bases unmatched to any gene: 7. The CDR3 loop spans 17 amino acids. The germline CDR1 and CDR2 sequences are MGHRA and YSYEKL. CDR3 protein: CASSQFGGGSSYNEQFF. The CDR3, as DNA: TGCGCCAGCAGCCAATTTGGGGGGGGTAGCTCCTACAATGAGCAGTTCTTC.

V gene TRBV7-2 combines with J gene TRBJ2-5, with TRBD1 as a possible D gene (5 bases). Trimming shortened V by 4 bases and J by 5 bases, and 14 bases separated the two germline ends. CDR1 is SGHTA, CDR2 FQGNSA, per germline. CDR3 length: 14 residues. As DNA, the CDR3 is TGTGCCAGCAGCTCCGGAAGGGGATTCGAGACCCAGTACTTC. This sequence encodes CASSSGRGFETQYF. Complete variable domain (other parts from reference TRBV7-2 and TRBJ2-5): GAGVSQSPSNKVTEKGKDVELRCDPISGHTALYWYRQSLGQGLEFLIYFQGNSAPDKSGLPSDRFSAERTGGSVSTLTIQRTQQEDSAVYLCASSSGRGFETQYFGPGTRLLVL.

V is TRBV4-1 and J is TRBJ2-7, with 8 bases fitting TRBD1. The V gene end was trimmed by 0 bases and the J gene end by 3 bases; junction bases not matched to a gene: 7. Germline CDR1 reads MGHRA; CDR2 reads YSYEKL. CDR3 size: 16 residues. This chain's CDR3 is CASSQDGLDRDYEQYF. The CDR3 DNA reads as TGCGCCAGCAGCCAAGATGGTCTGGACAGGGACTACGAGCAGTACTTC.

CDR3 nucleotides: TGCGCCAGCGAGAATCCACCGAACTCCTACAATGAGCAGTTCTTC. It translates to CASENPPNSYNEQFF. J is TRBJ2-1 and V is TRBV10-2; D not certain. Germline values: CDR1 WSHSY, CDR2 SAAADI. The germline V and J ends were trimmed by 8 bases and 0 bases, with 14 bases remaining between them. The CDR3 loop spans 15 amino acids.

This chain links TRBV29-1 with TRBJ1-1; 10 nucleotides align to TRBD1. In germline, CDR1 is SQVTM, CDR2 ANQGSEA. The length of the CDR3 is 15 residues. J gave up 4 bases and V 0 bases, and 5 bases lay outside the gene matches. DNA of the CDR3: TGCAGCGTTGAAGATCCGGACAGGGGGACCACTGAAGCTTTCTTT. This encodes CSVEDPDRGTTEAFF.

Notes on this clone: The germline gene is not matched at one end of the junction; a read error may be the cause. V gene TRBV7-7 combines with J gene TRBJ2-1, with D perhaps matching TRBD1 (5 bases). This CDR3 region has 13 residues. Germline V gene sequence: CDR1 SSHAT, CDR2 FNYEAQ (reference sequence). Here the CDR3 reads CASSPQGWNEQFF. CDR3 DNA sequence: TGTGCTAGCAGCCCCCAGGGATGGAATGAGCAGTTCTTC.

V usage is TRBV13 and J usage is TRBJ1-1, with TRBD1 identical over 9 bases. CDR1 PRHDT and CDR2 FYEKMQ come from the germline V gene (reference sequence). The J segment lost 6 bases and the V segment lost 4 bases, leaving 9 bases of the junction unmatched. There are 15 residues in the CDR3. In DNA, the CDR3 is TGTGCCAGCAGCTCAACAGGGGGCTTGTTCGCTGAAGCTTTCTTT. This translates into CASSSTGGLFAEAFF.

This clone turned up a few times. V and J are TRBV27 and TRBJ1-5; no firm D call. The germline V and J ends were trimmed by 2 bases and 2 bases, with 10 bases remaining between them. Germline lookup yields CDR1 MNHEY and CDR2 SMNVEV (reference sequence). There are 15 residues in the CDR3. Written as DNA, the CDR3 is TGTGCCAGCAGTTTAGGTTCGATGGGCAATCAGCCCCAGCATTTT. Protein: CASSLGSMGNQPQHF.

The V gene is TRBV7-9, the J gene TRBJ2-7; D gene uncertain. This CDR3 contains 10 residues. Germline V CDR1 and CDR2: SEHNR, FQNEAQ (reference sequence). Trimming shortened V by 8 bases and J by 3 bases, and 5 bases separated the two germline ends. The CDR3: CASGDYEQYF. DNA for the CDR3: TGTGCCAGCGGAGACTACGAGCAGTACTTC.

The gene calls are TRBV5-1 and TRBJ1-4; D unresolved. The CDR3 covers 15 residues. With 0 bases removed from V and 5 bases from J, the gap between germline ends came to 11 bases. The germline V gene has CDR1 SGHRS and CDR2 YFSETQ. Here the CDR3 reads CASSLGYGSNEKLFF. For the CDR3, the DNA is TGCGCCAGCAGCTTGGGATATGGATCCAATGAAAAACTGTTTTTT.

CDR3 in amino acids: CASSTGTGRGYTF. CDR3 coding DNA: TGTGCCAGCAGTACCGGGACAGGCCGGGGCTACACCTTC. V and J are TRBV7-9 and TRBJ1-2; TRBD1 agrees at 8 bases. CDR1 is SEHNR and CDR2 is FQNEAQ in the germline V gene (reference sequence). CDR3 size: 13 residues. Trimming cost V 6 bases and J 8 bases; bases outside gene matches: 8.

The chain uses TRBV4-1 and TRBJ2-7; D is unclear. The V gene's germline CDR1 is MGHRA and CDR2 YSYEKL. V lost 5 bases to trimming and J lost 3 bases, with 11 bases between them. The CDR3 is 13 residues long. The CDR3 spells CASSGRNHYEQYF. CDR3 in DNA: TGCGCCAGCAGCGGACGGAACCACTACGAGCAGTACTTC.

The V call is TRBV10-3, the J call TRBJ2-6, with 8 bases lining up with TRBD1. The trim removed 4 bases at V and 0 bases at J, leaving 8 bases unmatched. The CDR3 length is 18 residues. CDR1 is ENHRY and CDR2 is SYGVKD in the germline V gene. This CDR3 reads CAISGRQGIASGANVLTF. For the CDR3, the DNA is TGTGCCATCAGTGGAAGACAGGGGATCGCCTCTGGGGCCAACGTCCTGACTTTC.

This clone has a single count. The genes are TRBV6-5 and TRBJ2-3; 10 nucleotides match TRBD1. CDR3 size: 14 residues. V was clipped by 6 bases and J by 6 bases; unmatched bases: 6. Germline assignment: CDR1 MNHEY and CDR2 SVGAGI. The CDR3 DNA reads TGTGCCAGCAGACTCGGACAGGGGGGCGATACGCAGTATTTT. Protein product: CASRLGQGGDTQYF.

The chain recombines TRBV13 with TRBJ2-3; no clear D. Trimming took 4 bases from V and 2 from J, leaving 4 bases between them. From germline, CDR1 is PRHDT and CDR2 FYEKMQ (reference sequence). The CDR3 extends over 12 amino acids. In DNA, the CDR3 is TGTGCCAGCAGCTCCTTCACAGATACGCAGTATTTT. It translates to CASSSFTDTQYF.

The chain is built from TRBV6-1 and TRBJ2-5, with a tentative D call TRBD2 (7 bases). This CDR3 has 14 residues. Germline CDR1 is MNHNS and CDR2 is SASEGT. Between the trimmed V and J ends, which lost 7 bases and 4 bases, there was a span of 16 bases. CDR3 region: CASTLLGGVETQYF. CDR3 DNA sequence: TGTGCCAGCACTCTACTAGGGGGGGTAGAGACCCAGTACTTC.

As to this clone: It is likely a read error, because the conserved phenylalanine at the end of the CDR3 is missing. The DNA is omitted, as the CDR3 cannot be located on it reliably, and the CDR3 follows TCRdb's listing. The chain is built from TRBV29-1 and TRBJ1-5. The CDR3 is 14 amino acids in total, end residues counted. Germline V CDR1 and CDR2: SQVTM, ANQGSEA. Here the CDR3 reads CSVAEKPQHFIIIL.

CDR3 sequence (DNA): TGTGCCAGCAGCTTAGCGGGGCGGGGTAACGGTCGACTCCGTGGTAATGAGCAGTTCTTC. Translation gives CASSLAGRGNGRLRGNEQFF. The rearrangement links TRBV7-8 to TRBJ2-1; TRBD2 is a possible D gene (6 bases). This CDR3 has 20 amino acids. The V and J ends lost 0 bases and 7 bases respectively, with 28 bases between them. Germline V lookup: CDR1 SGHVS, CDR2 FQNEAQ.

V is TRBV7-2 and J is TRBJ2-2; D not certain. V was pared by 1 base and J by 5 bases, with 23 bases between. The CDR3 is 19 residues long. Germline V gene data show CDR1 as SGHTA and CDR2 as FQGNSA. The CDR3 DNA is TGTGCCAGCAGCTTAGTCGTAAGGCCGACCCAGAAAGAGACCGGGGAGCTGTTTTTT. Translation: CASSLVVRPTQKETGELFF.

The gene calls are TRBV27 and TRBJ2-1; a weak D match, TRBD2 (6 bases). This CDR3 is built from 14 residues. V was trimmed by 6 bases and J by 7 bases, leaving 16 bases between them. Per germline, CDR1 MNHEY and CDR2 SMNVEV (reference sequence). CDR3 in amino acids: CASSSRVGGNEQFF. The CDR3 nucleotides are TGTGCCAGCAGCTCCCGGGTTGGGGGGAATGAGCAGTTCTTC.

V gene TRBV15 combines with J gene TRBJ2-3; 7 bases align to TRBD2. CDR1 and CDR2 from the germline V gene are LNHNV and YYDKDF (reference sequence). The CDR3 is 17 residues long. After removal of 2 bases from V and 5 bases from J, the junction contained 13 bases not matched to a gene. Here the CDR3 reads CATSRRRDYPPGDTQYF. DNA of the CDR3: TGTGCCACCAGCAGAAGACGGGACTATCCCCCGGGAGATACGCAGTATTTT.

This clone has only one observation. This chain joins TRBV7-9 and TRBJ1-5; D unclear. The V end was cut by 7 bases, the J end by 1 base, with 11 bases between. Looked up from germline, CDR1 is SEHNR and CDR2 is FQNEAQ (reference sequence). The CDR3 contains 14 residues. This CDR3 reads CASTPGGSNQPQHF. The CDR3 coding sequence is TGTGCCAGCACCCCGGGTGGGAGCAATCAGCCCCAGCATTTT.

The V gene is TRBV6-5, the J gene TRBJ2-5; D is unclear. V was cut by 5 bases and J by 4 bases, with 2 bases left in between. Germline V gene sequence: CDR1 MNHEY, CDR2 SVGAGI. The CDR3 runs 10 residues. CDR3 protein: CASSLETQYF. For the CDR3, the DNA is TGTGCCAGCAGTCTAGAGACCCAGTACTTC.

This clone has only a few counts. CDR3 coding DNA: TGCAGCGTTGAAGACCGGGGGTACGGGGAGACCCAGTACTTC. Translated: CSVEDRGYGETQYF. This chain uses TRBV29-1 with TRBJ2-5, with D perhaps matching TRBD2 (6 bases). Per the germline V gene, CDR1 is SQVTM and CDR2 is ANQGSEA. The V gene lost 0 bases and the J gene lost 5 bases, with 13 bases spanning the gap. This CDR3 comprises 14 residues.

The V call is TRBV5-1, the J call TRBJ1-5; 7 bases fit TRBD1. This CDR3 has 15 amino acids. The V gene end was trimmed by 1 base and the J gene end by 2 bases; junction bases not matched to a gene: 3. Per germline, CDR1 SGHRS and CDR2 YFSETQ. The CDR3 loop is CASSLSGTGNQPQHF. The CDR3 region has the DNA TGCGCCAGCAGCTTGAGTGGGACAGGCAATCAGCCCCAGCATTTT.

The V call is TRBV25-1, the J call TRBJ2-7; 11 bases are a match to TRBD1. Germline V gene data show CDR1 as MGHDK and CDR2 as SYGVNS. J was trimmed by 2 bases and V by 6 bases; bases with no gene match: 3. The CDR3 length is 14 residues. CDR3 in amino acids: CASSAGQGAYEQYF. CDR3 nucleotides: TGTGCCAGCAGCGCGGGACAGGGGGCCTACGAGCAGTACTTC.